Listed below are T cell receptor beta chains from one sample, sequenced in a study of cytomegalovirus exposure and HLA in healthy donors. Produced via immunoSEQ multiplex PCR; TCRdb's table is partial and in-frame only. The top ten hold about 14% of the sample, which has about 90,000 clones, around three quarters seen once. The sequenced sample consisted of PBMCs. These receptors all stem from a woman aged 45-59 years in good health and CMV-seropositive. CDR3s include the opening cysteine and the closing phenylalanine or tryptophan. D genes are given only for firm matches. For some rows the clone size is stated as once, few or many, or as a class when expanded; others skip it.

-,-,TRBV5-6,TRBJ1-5,CASSRDRNQPQHF,TGTGCCAGCAGCCGTGACAGGAATCAGCCCCAGCATTTT
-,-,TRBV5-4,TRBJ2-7,CASSSTQNYYEQYF,TGTGCCAGCAGCTCCACGCAAAACTACTACGAGCAGTACTTC
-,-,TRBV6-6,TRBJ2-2,CASSWPGELFF,TGTGCCAGCAGTTGGCCCGGGGAGCTGTTTTTT
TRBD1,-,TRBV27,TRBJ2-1,CASSRTGATEGRTRANEQFF,TGTGCCAGCAGCAGGACAGGGGCGACCGAAGGGAGGACCCGTGCCAATGAGCAGTTCTTC
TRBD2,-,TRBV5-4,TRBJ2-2,CASSLGGLAGTGELFF,TGTGCCAGCAGCCTCGGGGGACTAGCGGGCACCGGGGAGCTGTTTTTT
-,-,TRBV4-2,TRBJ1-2,CASSRLTGGYTF,TGTGCCAGCAGCCGATTGACTGGAGGCTACACCTTC
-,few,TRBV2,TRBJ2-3,CASSGGAADTQYF,TGTGCCAGCAGTGGCGGGGCGGCAGATACGCAGTATTTT
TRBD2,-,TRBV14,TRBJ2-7,CASSVWAGGIDYEQYF,TGTGCCAGCAGCGTCTGGGCGGGAGGGATCGACTACGAGCAGTACTTC
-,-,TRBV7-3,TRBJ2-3,CASSRRSGPNTDTQYF,TGTGCCAGCAGCCGACGGTCAGGGCCAAACACAGATACGCAGTATTTT
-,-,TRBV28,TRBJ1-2,CASKTGVNYGYTF,TGTGCCAGCAAAACGGGTGTTAACTATGGCTACACCTTC
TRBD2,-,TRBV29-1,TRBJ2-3,CSVERRRTSGSPLADTQYF,TGCAGCGTTGAACGTCGCCGGACTAGCGGGAGTCCGTTAGCAGATACGCAGTATTTT
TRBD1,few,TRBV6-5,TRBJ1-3,CASSRDSSGNTIYF,TGTGCCAGCAGTCGGGACAGCTCTGGAAACACCATATATTTT
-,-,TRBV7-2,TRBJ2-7,CASSQGRTYREQYF,TGTGCCAGCAGCCAGGGGCGAACCTATAGGGAGCAGTACTTC
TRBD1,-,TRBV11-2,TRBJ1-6,CASSLYRGPGEGNSPLHF,TGTGCCAGCAGCCTGTACAGGGGACCGGGGGAAGGGAATTCACCCCTCCACTTT
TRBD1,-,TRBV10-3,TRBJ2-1,CATQTGQGFIPYNEQFF,TGTGCCACCCAAACCGGACAGGGGTTTATTCCATACAATGAGCAGTTCTTC
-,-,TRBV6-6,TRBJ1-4,CASSYEGRGEKLFF,TGTGCCAGCAGTTACGAAGGGAGAGGCGAAAAACTGTTTTTT
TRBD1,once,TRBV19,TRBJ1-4,CASSITIRQGAGEKLFF,TGTGCCAGTAGTATAACCATTCGACAGGGGGCAGGTGAAAAACTGTTTTTT
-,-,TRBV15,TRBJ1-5,CATSRGAGTRISNQPQHF,TGTGCCACCAGCAGAGGTGCCGGGACAAGGATTAGCAATCAGCCCCAGCATTTT
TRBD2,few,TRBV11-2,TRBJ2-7,CASSPRLAGSYEQYF,TGTGCCAGCAGCCCGAGACTAGCGGGGTCCTACGAGCAGTACTTC
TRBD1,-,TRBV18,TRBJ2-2,CASSPGQASTGELFF,TGTGCCAGCTCACCCGGACAGGCATCCACCGGGGAGCTGTTTTTT
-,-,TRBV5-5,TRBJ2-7,CASSLSGGAYYEQYF,TGTGCCAGCAGCCTCTCCGGGGGAGCCTACTACGAGCAGTACTTC
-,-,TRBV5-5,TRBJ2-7,CATRTADSYEQYF,TGTGCCACTCGGACAGCAGACTCCTACGAGCAGTACTTC
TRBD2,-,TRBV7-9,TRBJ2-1,CASRGLAANEQFF,TGTGCCAGCAGGGGACTAGCGGCTAATGAGCAGTTCTTC
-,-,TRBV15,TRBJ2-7,CATSRSAGLSYEQYF,TGTGCCACCAGCAGATCCGCAGGGCTTTCCTACGAGCAGTACTTC
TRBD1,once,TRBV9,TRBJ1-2,CASSDTGTGSSYTF,TGTGCCAGCAGCGACACCGGGACAGGGAGTAGCTACACCTTC
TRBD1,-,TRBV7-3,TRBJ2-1,CASSPAPNRGQTYNEQFF,TGTGCCAGCAGCCCCGCCCCCAACAGGGGGCAGACCTACAATGAGCAGTTCTTC
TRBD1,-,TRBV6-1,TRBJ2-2,CASLDRGYTGELFF,TGTGCCAGCTTAGACAGGGGGTACACCGGGGAGCTGTTTTTT
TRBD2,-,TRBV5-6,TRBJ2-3,CASSTGGDADTQYF,TGTGCCAGCAGCACCGGGGGGGACGCAGATACGCAGTATTTT
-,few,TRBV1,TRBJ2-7,CTSSPIGTSGRVHEQYF,TGCACCAGCAGCCCCATCGGGACTAGCGGGAGAGTCCACGAGCAGTACTTC
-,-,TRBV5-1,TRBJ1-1,CASSRQRGNTEAFF,TGCGCCAGCAGTCGCCAAAGGGGGAACACTGAAGCTTTCTTT
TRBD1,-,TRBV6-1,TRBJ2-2,CASSPTGVIGELFF,TGTGCCAGCAGTCCCACAGGGGTTATCGGGGAGCTGTTTTTT
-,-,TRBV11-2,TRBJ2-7,CASSDWREPIF,TGTGCCAGCAGCGATTGGAGAGAACCTATTTTC
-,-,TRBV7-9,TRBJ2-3,CASSYGGASERDTQYF,TGTGCCAGCAGCTATGGCGGGGCTAGCGAAAGAGATACGCAGTATTTT
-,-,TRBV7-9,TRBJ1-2,CASSLVGPGGGGYTF,TGTGCCAGCAGCTTAGTTGGACCGGGAGGCGGTGGCTACACCTTC
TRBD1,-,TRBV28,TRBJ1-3,CASSSPGQELHTIYF,TGTGCCAGCAGTTCGCCGGGACAGGAGCTGCACACCATATATTTT
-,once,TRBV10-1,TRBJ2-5,CASSVGETQYF,TGCGCCAGCAGTGTCGGAGAGACCCAGTACTTC
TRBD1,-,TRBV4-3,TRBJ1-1,CASSASPPGGGTEAFF,TGCGCCAGCAGCGCGTCTCCCCCAGGGGGAGGCACTGAAGCTTTCTTT
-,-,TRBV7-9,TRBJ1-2,CASRRGLNYGYTF,TGTGCCAGCAGACGGGGACTGAACTATGGCTACACCTTC
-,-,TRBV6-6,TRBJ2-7,CASSGLYEQYF,TGTGCCAGCAGTGGGCTCTACGAGCAGTACTTC
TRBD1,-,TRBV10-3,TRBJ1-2,CATFFGDRSYGYTF,TGTGCCACCTTCTTCGGGGACAGGAGCTATGGCTACACCTTC
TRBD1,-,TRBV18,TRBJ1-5,CASSPDMGRGLQPQHF,TGTGCCAGCTCACCAGATATGGGCAGGGGGCTTCAGCCCCAGCATTTT
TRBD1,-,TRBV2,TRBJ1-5,CASSRDSVRQPQHF,TGTGCCAGCAGTAGGGACAGTGTGCGTCAGCCCCAGCATTTT
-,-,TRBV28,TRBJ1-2,CASSLTDYGYTF,TGTGCCAGCAGTTTAACGGACTATGGCTACACCTTC
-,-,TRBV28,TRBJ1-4,CASSPYRRTDRTNEKLFF,TGTGCCAGCAGTCCCTATCGCCGTACAGACCGAACTAATGAAAAACTGTTTTTT
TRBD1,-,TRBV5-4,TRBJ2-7,CASSFGTGGSYEQYF,TGTGCCAGCAGCTTCGGGACAGGGGGATCGTACGAGCAGTACTTC